Listed below are T cell receptor beta chains from one sample, sequenced in a study of T cell changes during pregnancy in multiple sclerosis. Produced via immunoSEQ multiplex PCR; TCRdb's table is partial and in-frame only. The table shows 35,000 to 50,000 clones, with 88% occurring only once. The sequences come from CD4+ T cells from peripheral blood mononuclear cells, collected in the second trimester of pregnancy. These receptor sequences come from a female donor with multiple sclerosis, enrolled in a pregnancy study. The CDR3 runs from the conserved cysteine through the conserved F or W. Fields, in order: V gene, CDR3 protein.

V: TRBV9; CDR3: CASSVGHSLDEQYF
V: TRBV25-1; CDR3: CASTRDRAGNTEAFF
V: TRBV28; CDR3: CASSLLIGGQFGSGANVLTF
V: TRBV15; CDR3: CATSSHGEQNYGYTF
V: TRBV5-1; CDR3: CASSFSRLAGAFQETQYF
V: TRBV7-9; CDR3: CASSFDRGVGEQYF
V: TRBV18; CDR3: CASSQRGDDYGYTF
V: TRBV2; CDR3: CASSGLVQYNQPQHF
V: TRBV28; CDR3: CASSLGGTGIYGYTF
V: TRBV5-1; CDR3: CASRGGRSYNEQFF